This T cell receptor (beta chain) was identified in a study of shared clonotypes between healthy human individuals. Study background: Per-donor plates numbered three CD4 naive, three CD4 memory, two CD8 naive and one CD8 memory.

This CDR3 comprises 12 residues. V gave up 3 bases and J gave up 8 bases; unmatched junction bases: 0. Germline loops: CDR1 LNHDA, CDR2 SQIVND (reference sequence). Naive CD8 cells lacked CD45RO, underwent positive selection for CCR7 and left out terminally differentiated effector memory CD45RA+ cells. The assay was immunoSEQ multiplex PCR, and TCRdb's table has in-frame clones only and misses some. The sample holds some 600,000 clones, 95% to 97% seen once. Sequenced sample: naive CD8+ T cells sorted from blood. The TCR comes from a young woman in good health. V usage is TRBV19 and J usage is TRBJ2-2; TRBD2 aligns across 7 bases. The CDR3 protein is CASSMGGGELFF. CDR3 in DNA: TGTGCCAGTAGTATGGGAGGGGGGGAGCTGTTTTTT.